This is a list of T cell receptor beta chains from one sample in a study of T-cell memory formation after mild COVID-19. TCRdb itself ran the 5' RACE reads through MiXCR, one entry per CDR3 protein. The table records around 130,000 distinct CDR3 sequences, more than 13% of them present only once. Material for sequencing was PBMCs or a T cell subset sorted from them (not recorded which). Receptors originate from an adult woman who had mild COVID-19 (a few samples of this study predate the infection). Cell type and time point are not known. The CDR3 runs from the conserved cysteine through the conserved F or W. The D gene is left open where the match is weak. Where a row states a size, it is once, few, many or the class of an expanded clone; other rows omit it.

j_gene: TRBJ2-1
d_gene: TRBD1
v_gene: TRBV4-2
abundance: -
CDR3aa: CASSQVVGQGSDYNEQFF
CDR3nt: TGTGCCAGCAGCCAAGTCGTGGGACAGGGGTCTGACTACAATGAGCAGTTCTTC

j_gene: TRBJ2-7
d_gene: -
v_gene: TRBV7-9
abundance: -
CDR3aa: CASSLPPDSSGAAYEQYF
CDR3nt: TGTGCCAGCAGCCTGCCCCCGGACAGCAGCGGGGCAGCCTACGAGCAGTACTTC

j_gene: TRBJ2-7
d_gene: -
v_gene: TRBV5-1
abundance: -
CDR3aa: CASSLDSHEQYF
CDR3nt: TGCGCCAGCAGCTTGGATAGTCACGAGCAGTACTTC

j_gene: TRBJ2-1
d_gene: -
v_gene: TRBV6-2/TRBV6-3
abundance: few
CDR3aa: CASGTGTYIYNEQFF
CDR3nt: TGTGCCAGCGGAACCGGGACTTATATATACAATGAGCAGTTCTTC

j_gene: TRBJ2-7
d_gene: -
v_gene: TRBV5-1
abundance: many
CDR3aa: CASSYDRGTIYEQYF
CDR3nt: TGCGCCAGCAGCTACGACCGGGGGACGATCTACGAGCAGTACTTC

j_gene: TRBJ1-3
d_gene: -
v_gene: TRBV5-5
abundance: -
CDR3aa: CASSLHPGNTIYF
CDR3nt: TGTGCCAGCAGCTTGCATCCCGGAAACACCATATATTTT

j_gene: TRBJ2-1
d_gene: -
v_gene: TRBV27
abundance: few
CDR3aa: CASSTYPPDNEQFF
CDR3nt: TGTGCCAGCAGTACGTATCCCCCGGACAATGAGCAGTTCTTC

j_gene: TRBJ2-1
d_gene: -
v_gene: TRBV29-1
abundance: -
CDR3aa: CSVVGNYNEQFF
CDR3nt: TGCAGCGTTGTGGGCAACTACAATGAGCAGTTCTTC

j_gene: TRBJ1-6
d_gene: -
v_gene: TRBV20-1
abundance: few
CDR3aa: CSARKAWRSSYNSPLHF
CDR3nt: TGCAGTGCTAGAAAGGCGTGGAGGAGCTCCTATAATTCACCCCTCCACTTT

j_gene: TRBJ2-1
d_gene: -
v_gene: TRBV2
abundance: few
CDR3aa: CASSDRGVEPRANEQFF
CDR3nt: TGTGCCAGCAGTGACCGTGGGGTAGAGCCGCGGGCGAATGAGCAGTTCTTC

j_gene: TRBJ1-5
d_gene: TRBD1
v_gene: TRBV5-1
abundance: many
CDR3aa: CASSLGFGTGPQHF
CDR3nt: TGCGCCAGCAGCCTTGGGTTCGGGACAGGGCCCCAGCATTTT

j_gene: TRBJ2-1
d_gene: TRBD2
v_gene: TRBV27
abundance: once
CDR3aa: CASSPRLAGRNEQFF
CDR3nt: TGTGCCAGCAGTCCCCGACTAGCGGGGCGCAATGAGCAGTTCTTC

j_gene: TRBJ1-5
d_gene: TRBD1
v_gene: TRBV5-4
abundance: few
CDR3aa: CASSLQLSRDRVDQPQHF
CDR3nt: TGTGCCAGCAGCTTGCAACTTAGTAGGGACAGGGTAGATCAGCCCCAGCATTTT

j_gene: TRBJ1-5
d_gene: -
v_gene: TRBV6-1
abundance: few
CDR3aa: CASSVNNQPQHF
CDR3nt: TGTGCCAGCAGTGTCAACAATCAGCCCCAGCATTTT

j_gene: TRBJ2-5
d_gene: -
v_gene: TRBV24-1
abundance: -
CDR3aa: CATSDLSVVGDQETQYF
CDR3nt: TGTGCCACCAGTGATTTGTCGGTCGTCGGGGACCAAGAGACCCAGTACTTC

j_gene: TRBJ2-7
d_gene: TRBD1
v_gene: TRBV13
abundance: few
CDR3aa: CASSFGDRGSYEQYF
CDR3nt: TGTGCCAGCAGCTTCGGAGACAGGGGCTCTTACGAGCAGTACTTC

j_gene: TRBJ2-1
d_gene: -
v_gene: TRBV7-9
abundance: many
CDR3aa: CASSPYNEQFF
CDR3nt: TGTGCCAGCAGCCCGTACAATGAGCAGTTCTTC

j_gene: TRBJ2-3
d_gene: -
v_gene: TRBV7-9
abundance: many
CDR3aa: CASSSGTSTDTQYF
CDR3nt: TGTGCCAGCAGCTCCGGGACTAGCACAGATACGCAGTATTTT

j_gene: TRBJ2-1
d_gene: TRBD2
v_gene: TRBV12-3/TRBV12-4
abundance: few
CDR3aa: CASGLRVRDSGSWINEQFF
CDR3nt: TGTGCCAGCGGATTGCGGGTCCGAGATAGCGGGAGCTGGATCAATGAGCAGTTCTTC

j_gene: TRBJ2-2
d_gene: -
v_gene: TRBV27
abundance: few
CDR3aa: CASTLGVPNAGELFF
CDR3nt: TGTGCCAGCACCTTAGGAGTCCCTAATGCCGGGGAGCTGTTTTTT

j_gene: TRBJ1-2
d_gene: -
v_gene: TRBV20-1
abundance: few
CDR3aa: CSARPGQLYGYTF
CDR3nt: TGCAGTGCTAGACCCGGACAGCTCTATGGCTACACCTTC

j_gene: TRBJ2-1
d_gene: -
v_gene: TRBV9
abundance: few
CDR3aa: CASSVVPWDEQFF
CDR3nt: TGTGCCAGCAGCGTAGTTCCCTGGGATGAGCAGTTCTTC

j_gene: TRBJ2-5
d_gene: TRBD1
v_gene: TRBV20-1
abundance: -
CDR3aa: CSASLPPQTGEETQYF
CDR3nt: TGCAGTGCTAGTCTCCCCCCCCAGACAGGGGAGGAGACCCAGTACTTC

j_gene: TRBJ2-3
d_gene: -
v_gene: TRBV19
abundance: few
CDR3aa: CASSIGLSDTQYF
CDR3nt: TGTGCCAGTAGTATAGGCCTCTCAGATACGCAGTATTTT

j_gene: TRBJ2-3
d_gene: TRBD2
v_gene: TRBV7-6
abundance: many
CDR3aa: CASSSPGTTTDTQYF
CDR3nt: TGTGCCAGCAGCTCACCCGGGACTACCACAGATACGCAGTATTTT

j_gene: TRBJ2-7
d_gene: TRBD2
v_gene: TRBV20-1
abundance: -
CDR3aa: CSARGLAGSYEQYF
CDR3nt: TGCAGTGCTAGAGGTTTAGCGGGGTCCTACGAGCAGTACTTC

j_gene: TRBJ2-1
d_gene: -
v_gene: TRBV7-2
abundance: few
CDR3aa: CASSLDAPSYYNEQFF
CDR3nt: TGTGCCAGCAGCTTAGACGCGCCCAGTTATTACAATGAGCAGTTCTTC

j_gene: TRBJ2-5
d_gene: -
v_gene: TRBV20-1
abundance: -
CDR3aa: CSAALELFPGPKSRETQYF
CDR3nt: TGCAGTGCTGCCCTCGAGCTATTCCCGGGGCCAAAGTCCCGAGAGACCCAGTACTTC

j_gene: TRBJ1-1
d_gene: -
v_gene: TRBV29-1
abundance: many
CDR3aa: CSVGLTTEAFF
CDR3nt: TGCAGCGTTGGTCTGACTACTGAAGCTTTCTTT

j_gene: TRBJ2-7
d_gene: TRBD2
v_gene: TRBV4-3
abundance: -
CDR3aa: CASSQWTSGSYEQYF
CDR3nt: TGCGCCAGCAGCCAGTGGACTAGCGGGAGCTACGAGCAGTACTTC

j_gene: TRBJ2-7
d_gene: -
v_gene: TRBV29-1
abundance: -
CDR3aa: CSVEVRFQEGAYEQYF
CDR3nt: TGCAGCGTTGAAGTTCGTTTCCAGGAGGGGGCCTACGAGCAGTACTTC

j_gene: TRBJ2-5
d_gene: TRBD2
v_gene: TRBV18
abundance: -
CDR3aa: CASSSTSDRETQYF
CDR3nt: TGTGCCAGCTCATCGACTAGCGATCGAGAGACCCAGTACTTC

j_gene: TRBJ2-2
d_gene: -
v_gene: TRBV4-3
abundance: -
CDR3aa: CASSQDNARAWSTGELFF
CDR3nt: TGCGCCAGCAGCCAAGATAATGCGAGGGCCTGGAGCACCGGGGAGCTGTTTTTT

j_gene: TRBJ2-7
d_gene: TRBD2
v_gene: TRBV6-2/TRBV6-3
abundance: -
CDR3aa: CASSYSTSGSSYEQYF
CDR3nt: TGTGCCAGCAGTTACTCGACTAGCGGGAGCTCCTACGAGCAGTACTTC

j_gene: TRBJ2-2
d_gene: -
v_gene: TRBV4-3
abundance: -
CDR3aa: CASSQDRVTANTGELFF
CDR3nt: TGCGCCAGCAGCCAAGATCGGGTCACCGCGAACACCGGGGAGCTGTTTTTT

j_gene: TRBJ2-5
d_gene: -
v_gene: TRBV20-1
abundance: -
CDR3aa: CSARASGLGTQYF
CDR3nt: TGCAGTGCTAGAGCCTCTGGCCTTGGGACCCAGTACTTC

j_gene: TRBJ2-1
d_gene: -
v_gene: TRBV3-1
abundance: few
CDR3aa: CASSQDSGRNEQFF
CDR3nt: TGTGCCAGCAGCCAAGATTCCGGTAGGAATGAGCAGTTCTTC

j_gene: TRBJ2-1
d_gene: -
v_gene: TRBV4-1
abundance: -
CDR3aa: CASSQPDSFEQFF
CDR3nt: TGCGCCAGCAGCCAACCGGACAGCTTCGAGCAGTTCTTC

j_gene: TRBJ1-1
d_gene: -
v_gene: TRBV4-1
abundance: -
CDR3aa: CASRLGANTEAFF
CDR3nt: TGCGCCAGCAGGCTCGGGGCGAACACTGAAGCTTTCTTT

j_gene: TRBJ2-2
d_gene: -
v_gene: TRBV6-4
abundance: -
CDR3aa: CASKESDTGELFF
CDR3nt: TGTGCCAGCAAAGAGTCGGACACCGGGGAGCTGTTTTTT

j_gene: TRBJ2-7
d_gene: -
v_gene: TRBV11-3
abundance: few
CDR3aa: CASSLDTGYSYEQYF
CDR3nt: TGTGCCAGCAGCTTAGACACAGGGTACTCCTACGAGCAGTACTTC

j_gene: TRBJ2-3
d_gene: -
v_gene: TRBV24-1
abundance: -
CDR3aa: CATSDRDRISTDTQYF
CDR3nt: TGTGCCACCAGTGACCGTGACAGGATTAGCACAGATACGCAGTATTTT

j_gene: TRBJ1-2
d_gene: TRBD1
v_gene: TRBV7-9
abundance: many
CDR3aa: CASSLEGTGYTYYGYTF
CDR3nt: TGTGCCAGCAGCTTAGAAGGGACAGGCTACACCTACTATGGCTACACCTTC

j_gene: TRBJ2-2
d_gene: TRBD2
v_gene: TRBV29-1
abundance: -
CDR3aa: CSVAGEGGFDGELFF
CDR3nt: TGCAGCGTTGCGGGTGAGGGAGGGTTCGACGGGGAGCTGTTTTTT

j_gene: TRBJ2-7
d_gene: TRBD2
v_gene: TRBV9
abundance: -
CDR3aa: CASSVDGRASYEQYF
CDR3nt: TGTGCCAGCAGCGTAGACGGGAGGGCCTCCTACGAGCAGTACTTC

j_gene: TRBJ2-7
d_gene: -
v_gene: TRBV7-9
abundance: -
CDR3aa: CASSPPRLTYEQYF
CDR3nt: TGTGCCAGCAGTCCACCCAGATTAACCTACGAGCAGTACTTC

j_gene: TRBJ2-4
d_gene: TRBD2
v_gene: TRBV12-3/TRBV12-4
abundance: -
CDR3aa: CASSWGGNIQYF
CDR3nt: TGTGCCAGCAGTTGGGGGGGGAACATTCAGTACTTC

j_gene: TRBJ2-7
d_gene: -
v_gene: TRBV24-1
abundance: few
CDR3aa: CATSSESSYEQYF
CDR3nt: TGTGCCACCTCTAGCGAGAGCTCCTACGAGCAGTACTTC

j_gene: TRBJ2-1
d_gene: -
v_gene: TRBV9
abundance: -
CDR3aa: CASSVGIRGDPIIYEQFF
CDR3nt: TGTGCCAGCAGCGTAGGTATAAGGGGGGACCCAATTATCTATGAGCAGTTCTTC

j_gene: TRBJ2-5
d_gene: TRBD2
v_gene: TRBV20-1
abundance: -
CDR3aa: CSAAHPVRGTSGRAEGRETQYF
CDR3nt: TGCAGTGCTGCGCACCCCGTCCGCGGGACTAGCGGGAGGGCCGAGGGGAGAGAGACCCAGTACTTC

j_gene: TRBJ2-1
d_gene: TRBD2
v_gene: TRBV7-8
abundance: -
CDR3aa: CASSSAGTYNEQFF
CDR3nt: TGTGCCAGCAGCTCAGCGGGGACCTACAATGAGCAGTTCTTC